This record covers a single TCR beta chain. This entry is derived from a study of cytomegalovirus exposure and HLA in healthy donors. Overall study context: Previous work identified 120 million or so unique TCR beta sequences from about 179 million T cells.

PCR used 60 Vbeta primers and 13 Jbeta primers. The data were produced by immunoSEQ multiplex PCR, yet TCRdb's version contains in-frame clones alone and is incomplete. Found here are about 50,000 clones; the top ten clones hold 9.5% to 15%. V lost 8 bases and J lost 5, with 6 bases in between. CDR3 length: 11 amino acids. CDR1 MDHEN and CDR2 SYDVKM come from the germline V gene. This chain joins TRBV28 and TRBJ2-2; D not resolved. Sequencing was carried out using PBMCs. The sequence came from a man younger than 35 in good health and CMV-seropositive. CDR3 nucleotide sequence: TGTGCCAGCCACGGGACCGGGGAGCTGTTTTTT. It translates to CASHGTGELFF.